The present T cell receptor beta chain was sequenced within a study of CD4 T cells in relation to SARS-CoV-2 and coronaviruses. Turning to this clone: The antigen is undetermined.

The unexposed donors gave CD4+ T cells in about 2010-2019, prior to COVID-19. After roughly ten days of culture, CD4+ T cells were isolated. CDR1 and CDR2 from the germline V gene are KGHSH and LQKENI. Unmatched junction bases numbered 6, after V lost 3 bases and J lost 2 bases. The CDR3 runs 16 residues. Produced via immunoSEQ multiplex PCR; TCRdb's table is partial and in-frame only. The table records some 14,000 clones, 78% of them present only once. Sequenced: CD4+ T cells from PBMCs, cultured in vitro. The chain uses TRBV18 and TRBJ2-7, with 11 bases aligning to TRBD1. This sequence originates from a human donor in good health. The CDR3 DNA follows: TGTGCCAGCTCACCGAACTGGGGACAGGGGGCCTACGAGCAGTACTTC. This sequence encodes CASSPNWGQGAYEQYF.